This T cell receptor (beta chain) came from a study of T cells after yellow fever vaccination. It was through 5'RACE template switching that TCR cDNA was made, with a universal primer site and UMIs added. TCRdb recomputed calls from the 5' RACE reads with MiXCR, one row per CDR3 protein. The table records about 180,000 distinct CDR3 sequences, approximately 6.2% of them present only once. Study-wide results and limits: Compared with primary, the secondary response was weaker and peaked at day 5, not 15. Booster sampling recovered most clones from primary vaccination (96% CD4, 88% CD8).

There are 17 residues in the CDR3. CDR1 and CDR2 (germline): SGHRS, YFSETQ. With 2 bases removed from V and 0 bases from J, the gap between germline ends came to 16 bases. This clonotype has at least ten counts. Its antigen is not identified. The receptor's source is a man aged 18 to 29 who received the YFV17D yellow fever vaccine. This chain connects TRBV5-1 to TRBJ2-3; D uncertain. The sample here was CD4+ T cells sorted from PBMCs, taken on the day of the first yellow fever vaccination. The CDR3 reads CASSLLFEELSTDTQYF. CDR3 coding DNA: TGCGCCAGCAGCTTACTCTTTGAGGAGCTCAGCACAGATACGCAGTATTTT.